This is a list of T cell receptor beta chains from one sample in a study of naive and memory T cell subsets. TCRdb passed the UMI-ligation and nested PCR reads through MiXCR, listing each CDR3 protein once. The sample has more than 35,000 distinct CDR3 sequences, about an eighth seen once. Sequenced sample: effector memory CD4+ T cells from blood. These TCRs come from a human donor in good health. Each CDR3 is given with its conserved first and last residue. The D gene is left open where the match is weak. Expanded clones get a size class; other rows say once, few or many, or leave the size out.

D gene	J gene	V gene	clone size	CDR3 protein	CDR3 DNA
TRBD1	TRBJ2-4	TRBV30	few	CAWSVYRGLGGEIQYF	TGTGCCTGGAGTGTATATAGGGGCCTAGGGGGCGAGATTCAGTACTTC
.	TRBJ1-2	TRBV5-5	few	CASSPHGGGIADGYTF	TGTGCCAGCAGCCCTCACGGAGGGGGTATAGCTGATGGCTACACCTTC
TRBD1	TRBJ2-7	TRBV5-1	few	CASSFRDRAKQYF	TGCGCCAGCAGCTTTCGGGACAGGGCTAAGCAGTACTTC
TRBD1	TRBJ1-1	TRBV2	medium-sized	CASRAGTGGASTEAFF	TGTGCCAGCAGAGCCGGGACAGGGGGCGCGAGCACTGAAGCTTTCTTT
.	TRBJ2-7	TRBV20-1	.	CSAREGGLGEQYF	TGCAGTGCTAGAGAAGGTGGTTTAGGGGAGCAGTACTTC
.	TRBJ2-1	TRBV11-3	.	CASSPGDGSEQFF	TGTGCCAGCAGCCCAGGGGACGGGTCGGAGCAGTTCTTC
.	TRBJ2-5	TRBV5-1	few	CASSINQGGQETQYF	TGCGCCAGCAGCATAAACCAGGGGGGCCAAGAGACCCAGTACTTC
.	TRBJ2-1	TRBV2	many	CASKGRRVGWNEQFF	TGTGCCAGCAAGGGTCGGCGGGTTGGGTGGAATGAGCAGTTCTTC
TRBD2	TRBJ2-2	TRBV10-3	many	CAIREPGLAGAGELFF	TGTGCCATCAGAGAACCGGGACTAGCGGGAGCTGGGGAGCTGTTTTTT
.	TRBJ2-4	TRBV2	.	CASSIRDPGRENIQYF	TGTGCCAGCAGTATCCGGGACCCAGGCCGGGAAAACATTCAGTACTTC
.	TRBJ1-4	TRBV4-1	.	CASSRTTGLNEKLFF	TGCGCCAGCAGCCGTACGACAGGACTGAATGAAAAACTGTTTTTT
TRBD2	TRBJ2-7	TRBV4-1	many	CASSHPGGLAGPWKDEQYF	TGCGCCAGCAGCCATCCGGGGGGACTAGCGGGCCCGTGGAAGGACGAGCAGTACTTC
TRBD2	TRBJ2-3	TRBV28	.	CASSLLAGGVTDTQYF	TGTGCCAGCAGTCTGCTAGCGGGAGGGGTAACAGATACGCAGTATTTT
.	TRBJ1-2	TRBV20-1	.	CSANREFGGYTF	TGCAGTGCTAACAGGGAATTCGGTGGCTACACCTTC
.	TRBJ2-1	TRBV20-1	once	CSAQSDRWGYNEQFF	TGCAGTGCCCAATCTGACAGGTGGGGCTACAATGAGCAGTTCTTC
.	TRBJ1-3	TRBV28	.	CASYRGGEVSGNTIYF	TGTGCCAGCTACCGAGGGGGAGAGGTCTCTGGAAACACCATATATTTT
.	TRBJ2-2	TRBV12-3/TRBV12-4	.	CASSLALGPNTGELFF	TGTGCCAGCAGTTTAGCGCTTGGCCCAAACACCGGGGAGCTGTTTTTT
.	TRBJ2-1	TRBV20-1	many	CSVPGLPKDEQFF	TGCAGTGTCCCGGGACTCCCTAAGGATGAGCAGTTCTTC
.	TRBJ2-6	TRBV19	few	CASRQLGGSGANVLTF	TGTGCCAGTAGACAGTTGGGGGGCTCTGGGGCCAACGTCCTGACTTTC
TRBD1	TRBJ1-5	TRBV28	many	CASSSGQRGQPQHF	TGTGCCAGCAGCTCGGGACAGAGAGGACAGCCCCAGCATTTT
.	TRBJ2-7	TRBV19	.	CASSSSTVSSYEQYF	TGTGCCAGTAGTTCCTCCACAGTGAGCTCCTACGAGCAGTACTTC
TRBD1	TRBJ2-2	TRBV5-4	many	CASNDRGANTGELFF	TGTGCCAGCAACGACAGGGGCGCGAACACCGGGGAGCTGTTTTTT
TRBD2	TRBJ2-3	TRBV6-5	.	CASSTAGGSTDTQYF	TGTGCCAGCAGCACCGCGGGCGGGAGTACAGATACGCAGTATTTT
.	TRBJ2-7	TRBV6-1	.	CASSVYHRDYEQYF	TGTGCCAGCAGTGTATACCACAGGGACTACGAGCAGTACTTC
.	TRBJ1-5	TRBV12-3/TRBV12-4	many	CASSLGQSSWHF	TGTGCCAGCAGTTTAGGGCAGAGCTCATGGCATTTT
TRBD2	TRBJ2-1	TRBV13	few	CASSLGLLLLAGGDEQFF	TGTGCCAGCAGCTTAGGCCTCCTTTTACTAGCGGGAGGGGATGAGCAGTTCTTC
TRBD1	TRBJ2-7	TRBV6-1	.	CASYTRQGAYEQYF	TGTGCCAGCTATACTCGACAGGGTGCCTACGAGCAGTACTTC
.	TRBJ1-2	TRBV6-6	.	CASSYSNQLGWDYGYTF	TGTGCCAGCAGTTACTCGAATCAGCTGGGGTGGGACTATGGCTACACCTTC
TRBD2	TRBJ2-1	TRBV4-2	many	CASSQVPVAGGYNEQFF	TGTGCCAGCAGCCAAGTCCCCGTAGCGGGGGGTTACAATGAGCAGTTCTTC
TRBD1	TRBJ1-1	TRBV6-2/TRBV6-3	.	CASSRPGQGTTNTEAFF	TGTGCCAGCAGTCGGCCGGGACAGGGGACCACAAACACTGAAGCTTTCTTT
TRBD2	TRBJ2-1	TRBV11-2	few	CASSLDRASGNRAQFF	TGTGCCAGCAGCTTAGATCGGGCTAGCGGGAACCGGGCGCAGTTCTTC
.	TRBJ2-7	TRBV29-1	few	CSVAGTLTYEQYF	TGCAGCGTTGCCGGGACACTTACCTACGAGCAGTACTTC
.	TRBJ1-2	TRBV12-3/TRBV12-4	.	CASSLRRDPFYGYTF	TGTGCCAGCAGTTTACGGCGGGACCCATTCTATGGCTACACCTTC
.	TRBJ1-1	TRBV28	.	CASRDHIWSTEAFF	TGTGCCAGCAGGGATCATATTTGGAGCACTGAAGCTTTCTTT
.	TRBJ1-5	TRBV6-6	few	CASSLEGSNQPQHF	TGTGCCAGCAGTTTGGAGGGTAGCAATCAGCCCCAGCATTTT
.	TRBJ2-6	TRBV2	many	CASRKSGANVLTF	TGTGCCAGCAGGAAATCTGGGGCCAACGTCCTGACTTTC
TRBD1	TRBJ2-7	TRBV29-1	many	CSVEGQGSFYEQYF	TGCAGCGTGGAAGGACAGGGGAGTTTCTACGAGCAGTACTTC
.	TRBJ1-1	TRBV6-5	.	CASSYGQNTEAFF	TGTGCCAGCAGTTACGGACAGAACACTGAAGCTTTCTTT
.	TRBJ1-2	TRBV6-5	.	CASTHLRGRADKYGYTF	TGTGCCAGCACCCATCTCCGGGGCCGGGCAGACAAGTATGGCTACACCTTC
TRBD2	TRBJ2-1	TRBV5-1	few	CASSFSGKALNEQFF	TGCGCCAGCAGCTTTAGCGGGAAGGCCCTAAATGAGCAGTTCTTC
.	TRBJ1-6	TRBV15	.	CATSRDKGLSSPLHF	TGTGCCACCAGCAGAGATAAGGGGTTGAGTTCACCCCTCCACTTT
.	TRBJ1-1	TRBV6-2/TRBV6-3	.	CASSLGTEAFF	TGTGCCAGCAGCCTAGGGACAGAAGCTTTCTTT
.	TRBJ2-6	TRBV15	medium-sized	CATSSSDSRTLSGANVLTF	TGTGCCACCAGCAGCTCGGACAGTCGAACCCTCTCTGGGGCCAACGTCCTGACTTTC
.	TRBJ2-3	TRBV7-9	.	CASTLTSDTQYF	TGTGCCAGCACCCTGACGTCAGATACGCAGTATTTT